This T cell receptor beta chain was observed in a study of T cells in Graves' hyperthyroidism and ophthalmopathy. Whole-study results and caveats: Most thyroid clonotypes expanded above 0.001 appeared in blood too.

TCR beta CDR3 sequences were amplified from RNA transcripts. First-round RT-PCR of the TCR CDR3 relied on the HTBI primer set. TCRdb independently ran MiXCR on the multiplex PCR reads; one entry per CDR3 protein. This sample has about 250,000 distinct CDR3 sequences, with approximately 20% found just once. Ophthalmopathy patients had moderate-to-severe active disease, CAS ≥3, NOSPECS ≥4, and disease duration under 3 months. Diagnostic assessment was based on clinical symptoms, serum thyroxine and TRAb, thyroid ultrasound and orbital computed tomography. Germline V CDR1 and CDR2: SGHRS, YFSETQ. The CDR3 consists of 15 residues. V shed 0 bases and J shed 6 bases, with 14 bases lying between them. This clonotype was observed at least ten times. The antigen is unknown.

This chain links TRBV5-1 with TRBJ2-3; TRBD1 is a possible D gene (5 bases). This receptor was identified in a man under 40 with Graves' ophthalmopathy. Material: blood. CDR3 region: CASSLGDSPVDTQYF. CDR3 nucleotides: TGCGCCAGCAGCTTGGGAGACAGTCCCGTTGATACGCAGTATTTT.